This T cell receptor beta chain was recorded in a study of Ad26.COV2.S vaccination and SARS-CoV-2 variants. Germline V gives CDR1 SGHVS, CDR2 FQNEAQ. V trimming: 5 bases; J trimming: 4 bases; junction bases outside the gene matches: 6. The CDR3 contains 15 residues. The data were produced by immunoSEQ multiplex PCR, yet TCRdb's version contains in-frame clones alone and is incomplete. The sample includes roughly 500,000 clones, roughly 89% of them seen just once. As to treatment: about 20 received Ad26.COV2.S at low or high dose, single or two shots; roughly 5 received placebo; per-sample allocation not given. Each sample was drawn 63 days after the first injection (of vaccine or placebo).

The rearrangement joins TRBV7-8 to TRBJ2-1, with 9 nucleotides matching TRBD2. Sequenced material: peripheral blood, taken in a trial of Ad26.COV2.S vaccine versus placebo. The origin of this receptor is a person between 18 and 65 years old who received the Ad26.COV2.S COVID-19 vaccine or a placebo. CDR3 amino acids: CASSVRTSEYNEQFF. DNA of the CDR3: TGTGCCAGCAGCGTCAGGACTAGCGAGTACAATGAGCAGTTCTTC.